A selection of T cell receptor beta chains follows, all from one sample in a study of blood T cell repertoires in COVID-19. Using immunoSEQ multiplex PCR, the repertoire was profiled, and TCRdb retains in-frame clones only, with some absent. The profile covers fewer than 250,000 clones, with around 88% appearing a single time and roughly 7.6% taken by the ten largest. The material sequenced was peripheral blood. The source is a woman aged 45-59 years with acute or convalescent COVID-19. Each CDR3 is given with its conserved first and last residue. D genes are given only for firm matches. Some rows mark clone size as missing; the rest say once, few, many or name a class of expanded clone.

cdr3_aa,cdr3_nt,clone_size,j_call,d_call,v_call
CASSRGGSGTRNTGELFF,TGTGCCAGCTCCCGGGGTGGGTCCGGGACTAGGAACACCGGGGAGCTGTTTTTT,.,TRBJ2-2,TRBD2,TRBV27
CASSLGLGTDTQYF,TGCGCCAGCAGCCTAGGACTAGGTACAGATACGCAGTATTTT,.,TRBJ2-3,TRBD2,TRBV5-1
CSEGAEETQYF,TGCAGTGAGGGAGCCGAGGAGACCCAGTACTTC,.,TRBJ2-5,.,TRBV20-1
CASSLGGTDTQYF,TGCGCCAGCAGCTTGGGCGGCACAGATACGCAGTATTTT,.,TRBJ2-3,.,TRBV5-1
CASSETAGGSSYEQYF,TGCGCCAGCAGTGAGACTGCGGGGGGCAGCTCCTACGAGCAGTACTTC,.,TRBJ2-7,TRBD2,TRBV10-1
CASSLRGRMNTEAFF,TGTGCCAGCAGTTTGCGGGGCCGTATGAACACTGAAGCTTTCTTT,few,TRBJ1-1,.,TRBV6-5
CASSLAGEGDTQYF,TGTGCCAGCAGCTTAGCGGGAGAGGGAGATACGCAGTATTTT,.,TRBJ2-3,.,TRBV7-8
CASSWSTDSTDTQYF,TGCGCCAGCAGCTGGTCTACAGATAGCACAGATACGCAGTATTTT,.,TRBJ2-3,.,TRBV5-1
CASSPPPGQGADEQYF,TGCGCCAGCAGCCCTCCGCCGGGACAGGGGGCGGACGAGCAGTACTTC,.,TRBJ2-7,TRBD1,TRBV5-1
CASSLNSAGELFF,TGTGCCAGCAGCCTAAATAGCGCCGGGGAGCTGTTTTTT,.,TRBJ2-2,.,TRBV11-2
CASSQAEKDSMGTQYF,TGTGCCAGCAGCCAAGCGGAGAAGGATTCTATGGGTACGCAGTATTTT,.,TRBJ2-3,.,TRBV3-1/TRBV3-2
CASRWGTGSGARDEAFF,TGTGCCAGCAGATGGGGGACGGGGTCAGGGGCTAGGGATGAAGCTTTCTTT,.,TRBJ1-1,.,TRBV3-1/TRBV3-2
CASSEGQAGEAFF,TGTGCCAGCAGTGAAGGACAGGCCGGGGAAGCTTTCTTT,.,TRBJ1-1,.,TRBV2
CASSSSGEGDDYGYTF,TGTGCCAGCAGCTCCTCGGGGGAAGGGGACGACTATGGCTACACCTTC,.,TRBJ1-2,.,TRBV7-8
CSASLVTRGGYEQYF,TGCAGTGCTAGTCTTGTGACCCGCGGGGGTTACGAGCAGTACTTC,many,TRBJ2-7,TRBD2,TRBV20-1
CASSITSEGTEAFF,TGTGCCAGCAGTATTACTTCTGAGGGCACTGAAGCTTTCTTT,.,TRBJ1-1,.,TRBV2
CASSQGSGQGGGTQYF,TGTGCCAGCAGCCAAGGATCGGGACAGGGAGGTGGTACGCAGTATTTT,.,TRBJ2-3,TRBD1,TRBV3-1/TRBV3-2
CASSQGTDRRQINQPQHF,TGCGCCAGCAGCCAAGGAACGGATAGGCGACAGATCAATCAGCCCCAGCATTTT,.,TRBJ1-5,.,TRBV4-1
CASSAGQESYEQYF,TGTGCCAGCAGTGCGGGACAGGAGTCCTACGAGCAGTACTTC,.,TRBJ2-7,TRBD1,TRBV28